This T cell receptor (beta chain) derives from a study of blood T cell repertoires in COVID-19. This CDR3 has 17 amino acids. Trimming took 5 bases from V and 1 from J, leaving 18 bases between them. Germline-derived CDR1 and CDR2 are MNHEY and SVGEGT. TCRdb's copy holds only in-frame clones and misses some; the assay was immunoSEQ multiplex PCR. The table has 150,000 to 200,000 clones, around 82% seen once. This sequence joins TRBV6-2 or TRBV6-3 and TRBJ1-5; D ambiguous. The receptor's source is a woman aged 60-70 years with acute COVID-19. The sequenced sample consisted of PBMCs or T cells enriched from blood (not recorded which). The CDR3 coding sequence is TGTGCCAGCAGTACGGGGAGGAGGGTAATCAGCAATCAGCCCCAGCATTTT. Its translation: CASSTGRRVISNQPQHF.